Following are 8 T cell receptor beta chains from one sample sequenced in a study of CD8 T cells in ankylosing spondylitis. TCRdb redid the calling of the 5' RACE reads with MiXCR, one entry per CDR3 protein. Of 200,000 to 300,000 distinct CDR3 sequences listed, approximately 7.6% are singletons. Sample: blood, either unsorted or a sorted T cell fraction (not recorded which). Source of these receptors: a female donor with ankylosing spondylitis or in good health (not recorded which).

This clonotype was counted many times. The V call is TRBV9, the J call TRBJ2-1, with 11 bases identical to TRBD2. V gave up 0 bases and J gave up 7 bases; unmatched junction bases: 6. Germline loops: CDR1 SGDLS, CDR2 YYNGEE. This CDR3 region has 16 residues. This chain's CDR3 is CASSVALGTSGNEQFF. Here the CDR3 DNA reads TGTGCCAGCAGCGTAGCTTTGGGGACTAGCGGTAATGAGCAGTTCTTC.

This clonotype appeared many times. The rearrangement uses TRBV9 and TRBJ1-3, with D hard to call. Germline V gives CDR1 SGDLS, CDR2 YYNGEE. With 0 bases removed from V and 0 bases from J, the gap between germline ends came to 7 bases. The length of the CDR3 is 15 residues. In DNA form, the CDR3 reads TGTGCCAGCAGCGTAGACGTTTCCTCTGGAAACACCATATATTTT. It specifies CASSVDVSSGNTIYF.

This clonotype came up many times. This chain joins TRBV4-3 and TRBJ1-5; no clear D gene. The V gene lost 3 bases and the J gene lost 1 base, with 10 bases spanning the gap. CDR1 LGHNA and CDR2 YSLEER come from the germline V gene. This CDR3 has 15 residues. CDR3 DNA sequence: TGCGCCAGCAGCCAGCTGGTTGGAAGCAATCAGCCCCAGCATTTT. This gives the protein CASSQLVGSNQPQHF.

This clonotype appeared a few times. The gene calls are TRBV10-3 and TRBJ2-2, with TRBD1 as a possible D gene (5 bases). Trimming pared 3 bases from V and 6 bases from J, leaving 17 bases between. This CDR3 spans 16 amino acids. From germline, CDR1 is ENHRY and CDR2 SYGVKD. The CDR3 coding sequence is TGTGCCATCAGTGAAAAGGGGTTAACCTTCCCCGGGGAGCTGTTTTTT. Translated, it gives CAISEKGLTFPGELFF.

CDR3 nucleotide sequence: TGCGCCAGCAGCCATACTAAGGTAGAGACCCAGTACTTC. It encodes CASSHTKVETQYF. The rearrangement uses TRBV5-1 and TRBJ2-5, with D unresolved. CDR3 length equals 13 residues. CDR1 and CDR2 (germline): SGHRS, YFSETQ. V was cut by 4 bases and J by 4 bases, with 11 bases left in between.

This clonotype was seen ten or more times. V usage is TRBV4-3 and J usage is TRBJ2-5; D tentatively fits TRBD1 or TRBD2 (5 bases each). The CDR3 extends over 15 amino acids. V was trimmed by 0 bases and J by 5 bases, leaving 13 bases between them. Germline assignment: CDR1 LGHNA and CDR2 YSLEER. CDR3 in DNA: TGCGCCAGCAGCCAAGATCCAAGGGGCGGGGAGACCCAGTACTTC. Residues: CASSQDPRGGETQYF.

This clonotype was detected many times. The rearrangement links TRBV10-3 to TRBJ1-1; TRBD1 agrees at 8 bases. V dropped 6 bases and J dropped 1; count of bases not matched to a gene: 4. This CDR3 comprises 14 residues. Germline CDR1 ENHRY, CDR2 SYGVKD. CDR3 sequence reads: CAIRGQGENTEAFF. Here the CDR3 DNA reads TGTGCCATCAGAGGACAGGGCGAGAACACTGAAGCTTTCTTT.

The chain uses TRBV7-9 and TRBJ1-2; D gene unclear. Trimming removed 1 base from V and 7 bases from J, with 10 bases in between. The V gene's germline CDR1 is SEHNR and CDR2 FQNEAQ (reference sequence). This CDR3 comprises 13 residues. CDR3 region: CASSLEYSGGYTF. The CDR3 region has the DNA TGTGCCAGCAGCTTAGAGTATTCGGGTGGCTACACCTTC.